The clone carrying this T cell receptor (beta chain) has just a few counts. These data belong to a study of metastatic and nonmetastatic thyroid tumors. From the PCR reads, TCRdb re-called clones with MiXCR. The sample consists of fewer than 40,000 clones, 35% of them appearing once. Nobody among the patients had been given any treatment before thyroid surgery. The receptor was isolated from a female donor with papillary thyroid cancer or a benign thyroid nodule (not recorded which). Some clones in this sample may be carry-over from other donors' samples. The sequenced sample consisted of tumor tissue.

CDR3 protein: CASSEWGAVGETQYF. CDR3 coding DNA: TGTGCCAGCAGTGAATGGGGGGCGGTGGGAGAGACCCAGTACTTC. The chain has TRBV6-1 and TRBJ2-5; D is perhaps TRBD1 or TRBD2 (6 bases each). V gave up 2 bases and J gave up 4 bases, with 14 bases separating them. From germline, CDR1 is MNHNS and CDR2 SASEGT. This CDR3 region has 15 residues.